The 9 T cell receptor beta chains below come from one sample, sequenced in a study of T-cell memory formation after mild COVID-19. MiXCR, run by TCRdb on the 5' RACE reads, gives a single entry per CDR3 protein. The table lists about 180,000 distinct CDR3 sequences, roughly 18% of them singletons. Specimen: PBMCs or a T cell subset sorted from them (not recorded which). The receptors shown here come from a man younger than 35 who had mild COVID-19 (a few samples of this study predate the infection). Cell type and time point are not known.

This clonotype was found a few times. This chain connects TRBV10-3 to TRBJ2-7; D not certain. The V gene's germline CDR1 is ENHRY and CDR2 SYGVKD. V lost 4 bases to trimming and J lost 7 bases, with 8 bases between them. CDR3 length: 11 amino acids. Here the CDR3 reads CAISGSGEQYF. The DNA for the CDR3 is TGTGCCATCAGTGGATCGGGTGAGCAGTACTTC.

V usage is TRBV20-1 and J usage is TRBJ2-5; D is perhaps TRBD2 (6 bases). Per germline, CDR1 DFQATT and CDR2 SNEGSKA (reference sequence). There are 15 residues in the CDR3. Trimming cost V 5 bases and J 5 bases, with 21 bases left between them. The CDR3 sequence: CSAPGGSGTGETQYF. The CDR3 coding sequence is TGCAGTGCTCCCGGGGGTAGCGGTACGGGGGAGACCCAGTACTTC.

This clonotype was seen only a few times. The chain links TRBV7-2 to TRBJ1-1; D is unresolved. The CDR3 has 14 residues. Trimming removed 0 bases at V and 3 bases at J, with 8 bases between. Germline CDR1 reads SGHTA; CDR2 reads FQGNSA. CDR3 amino acids: CASSLAGWDTEAFF. In DNA, the CDR3 is TGTGCCAGCAGCTTAGCCGGCTGGGACACTGAAGCTTTCTTT.

This CDR3 reads CSVVVGTF. The CDR3 DNA reads as TGCAGCGTTGTGGTGGGCACCTTC. The chain is built from TRBV29-1 and TRBJ1-2, with D unclear. The germline V and J ends were trimmed by 4 bases and 13 bases, with 7 bases remaining between them. The CDR3 runs 8 residues. Germline-derived CDR1 and CDR2 are SQVTM and ANQGSEA.

The genes are TRBV7-2 and TRBJ2-1, with D perhaps TRBD2 (5 bases). From germline, CDR1 is SGHTA and CDR2 FQGNSA. With 4 bases removed from V and 1 base from J, the gap between germline ends came to 14 bases. The CDR3 spans 16 residues. CDR3 loop: CASSSRFSGSYNEQFF. The DNA for the CDR3 is TGTGCCAGCAGCTCACGTTTTTCGGGATCCTACAATGAGCAGTTCTTC.

The chain uses TRBV10-2 and TRBJ2-4; 7 positions agree with TRBD2. This CDR3 region has 16 residues. The germline gives CDR1 WSHSY, CDR2 SAAADI. J lost 0 bases, V lost 6 bases, and 8 bases had no gene match. CDR3 coding DNA: TGCGCCAGCAGGGGGGGGGATACACTAGCCAAAAACATTCAGTACTTC. It specifies CASRGGDTLAKNIQYF.

This clonotype has only a few counts. The chain has TRBV19 and TRBJ2-3; D is unclear. This CDR3 has 13 residues. Trimming removed 7 bases at V and 6 bases at J, with 14 bases between. Germline assignment: CDR1 LNHDA and CDR2 SQIVND (reference sequence). DNA of the CDR3: TGTGCCAGTAACCCCCGCGTCGGCGATACGCAGTATTTT. Protein product: CASNPRVGDTQYF.

V is TRBV7-3 and J is TRBJ2-3, with no clear D. The length of the CDR3 is 14 residues. Germline loops: CDR1 SGHTA, CDR2 FQGTGA. The V and J ends lost 5 bases and 3 bases respectively, with 12 bases between them. The CDR3: CASSPHSGTDTQYF. The CDR3 coding sequence is TGTGCCAGCAGCCCCCATAGTGGAACAGATACGCAGTATTTT.

J is TRBJ2-2 and V is TRBV7-9; 10 bases agree with TRBD1. The CDR3 extends over 15 amino acids. V gave up 6 bases and J gave up 3 bases; unmatched junction bases: 4. From germline, CDR1 is SEHNR and CDR2 FQNEAQ (reference sequence). DNA for the CDR3: TGTGCCAGCAGTCCGGGACAGGGGTACACCGGGGAGCTGTTTTTT. It is translated as CASSPGQGYTGELFF.